The clone carrying this TCR beta chain was found once. Assay used: immunoSEQ multiplex PCR; TCRdb lists only in-frame clones, some missing. The sample includes about 99,000 clones, roughly nine tenths of them seen just once. These data originate in a study of blood T cell repertoires in COVID-19. The overall study: Acute and convalescent COVID-19 specimens originated in the United States, Italy and Spain. Nucleic acid was either cDNA or gDNA, and it came from T cells, B-cell-depleted T cells, or PBMCs.

The CDR3 consists of 17 residues. Germline V gene data show CDR1 as MGHRA and CDR2 as YSYEKL. The J segment lost 3 bases and the V segment lost 2 bases, leaving 12 bases of the junction unmatched. The rearrangement links TRBV4-1 to TRBJ2-7, with 8 bases fitting TRBD1. The TCR sequence derives from a woman of 80 years or more in a cohort sampled during active COVID-19. Specimen: peripheral blood. CDR3 bases: TGCGCCAGCAGCCAAAGAGGGCCACAGGGGGGAATCTACGAGCAGTACTTC. This gives the protein CASSQRGPQGGIYEQYF.